This T cell receptor beta chain was obtained from a study of a mutant IDH1 vaccine in newly diagnosed glioma. Study context: Most patients had received both radiotherapy and temozolomide, the prior options being radiotherapy, temozolomide, or both. Study observations and caveats: Among all patients, vaccine-induced immune responses occurred in 90% to 95%. Pseudoprogression looked unconnected to shifts in top peripheral T cell clonotypes.

The CDR3 contains 16 residues. The V gene's germline CDR1 is SGHVS and CDR2 FQNEAQ. V was pared by 5 bases and J by 5 bases, with 9 bases of the junction left unmatched. On this clone itself: Its antigen is unidentified.

Described time point: week 23, last vaccination. Vaccination comprised doses that each held 300 ug of mutant IDH1 20-mer peptide, plus topical imiquimod. Profiling relied on immunoSEQ multiplex PCR, and the TCRdb table lists in-frame clones only, not all of them. The repertoire holds 30,000 to 40,000 clones, 81% seen once, with around 5% in the top ten. This receptor was identified in a man aged 35-49 years with glioma. Here the sequenced sample was PBMCs, taken from a glioma patient whose treatment included an IDH1 peptide vaccine. V usage is TRBV7-8 and J usage is TRBJ1-6, with 7 bases that match TRBD1. For the CDR3, the DNA is TGTGCCAGCAGCCGAGACCTGGGACAGAATAATTCACCCCTCCACTTT. It encodes CASSRDLGQNNSPLHF.